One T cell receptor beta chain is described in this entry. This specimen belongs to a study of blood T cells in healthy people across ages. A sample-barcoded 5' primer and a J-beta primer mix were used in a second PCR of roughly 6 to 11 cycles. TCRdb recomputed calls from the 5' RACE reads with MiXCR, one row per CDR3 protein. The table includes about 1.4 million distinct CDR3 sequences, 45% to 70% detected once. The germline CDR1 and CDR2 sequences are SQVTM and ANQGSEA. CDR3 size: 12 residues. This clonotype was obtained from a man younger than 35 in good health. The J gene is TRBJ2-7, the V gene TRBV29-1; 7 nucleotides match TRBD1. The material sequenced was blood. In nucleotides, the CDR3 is TGCAGTGCCTGGCAGGGGGTCGACGAGCAGTACTTC. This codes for CSAWQGVDEQYF.